The source of this T cell receptor (beta chain) is a study of blood T cells in healthy people across ages. Study outcomes and limitations: Considered underestimates were the diversity estimates obtained from one million T cells.

This clonotype appeared a few times. The antigen is not known. CDR1 is SQVTM and CDR2 is ANQGSEA in the germline V gene. Trimming took 2 bases from V and 0 from J, leaving 10 bases between them. The CDR3 sequence is 14 residues long. A second PCR, run for 7 to 11 cycles, used a sample-barcoded 5' primer plus a J-beta primer mix. TCRdb analysed the 5' RACE reads with MiXCR anew, one entry per CDR3 protein. The table records approximately 320,000 distinct CDR3 sequences, roughly 27% of them present only once. The sequenced material came from blood. This clonotype was obtained from a woman in her seventies in good health. The chain recombines TRBV29-1 with TRBJ1-1, with D perhaps matching TRBD1 (6 bases). The CDR3 protein is CSVELGAMNTEAFF. The CDR3 DNA sequence: TGCAGCGTTGAATTGGGGGCCATGAACACTGAAGCTTTCTTT. The whole variable domain, remainder taken from reference TRBV29-1 and TRBJ1-1, is SAVISQKPSRDICQRGTSLTIQCQVDSQVTMMFWYRQQPGQSLTLIATANQGSEATYESGFVIDKFPISRPNLTFSTLTVSNMSPEDSSIYLCSVELGAMNTEAFFGQGTRLTVV.